The 16 T cell receptor beta chains given below trace back to one sample, sequenced in a study of cytomegalovirus exposure and HLA in healthy donors. The assay was immunoSEQ multiplex PCR, and TCRdb's table has in-frame clones only and misses some. Altogether 67,000 or so clones are present, around 95% being singletons, with the ten largest covering under 1.5%. The material sequenced was PBMCs. These receptors came from a man between 18 and 29 years old in good health and CMV-seropositive.

The V gene is TRBV10-3, the J gene TRBJ2-1; D is undetermined. V lost 8 bases and J lost 2, with 10 bases in between. Germline loops: CDR1 ENHRY, CDR2 SYGVKD. This CDR3 has 13 residues. As DNA, the CDR3 is TGTGCCATCTCAACAGAAACCTACAATGAGCAGTTCTTC. Amino acid sequence: CAISTETYNEQFF.

The J gene is TRBJ1-2, the V gene TRBV30; possible D gene TRBD1, 6 bases. The CDR3 has 11 residues. CDR1 and CDR2 (germline): GTSNPN, SVGIG (reference sequence). The CDR3 coding sequence is TGTGCAGGGGAGGGGGTGAGAGGCTACACCTTC. This codes for CAGEGVRGYTF.

J is TRBJ2-5 and V is TRBV12-5; 9 bases map to TRBD2. V was clipped by 5 bases and J by 4 bases; unmatched bases: 11. Looked up from germline, CDR1 is LGHNT and CDR2 is FRNRAP. The CDR3 runs 16 residues. The CDR3 loop is CASGNTGTAGGETQYF. As DNA, the CDR3 is TGTGCTAGTGGTAATACGGGGACAGCGGGAGGAGAGACCCAGTACTTC.

The chain recombines TRBV5-4 with TRBJ2-2; possibly TRBD2 for D (5 bases). Germline-derived CDR1 and CDR2 are SGHNT and YYREEE (reference sequence). The CDR3 has 15 residues. The V end lost 4 bases, the J end lost 9 bases, and 19 bases lay between the germline ends. CDR3 nucleotide sequence: TGTGCCAGCAGCGTCGGGGTGGCCAACGACAGGGAGCTGTTTTTT. Translating gives CASSVGVANDRELFF.

The V call is TRBV11-2, the J call TRBJ2-7; TRBD2 aligns across 9 bases. The CDR3 is made up of 12 amino acids. Germline CDR1 and CDR2: SGHAT and FQNNGV. The ends lost 6 bases at V and 5 bases at J; junction bases unmatched: 2. The CDR3 DNA reads TGTGCCAGCAGACGGACTAGCGACGAGCAGTACTTC. Translating gives CASRRTSDEQYF.

The rearrangement joins TRBV10-2 to TRBJ2-5; D is perhaps TRBD1 (6 bases). This CDR3 has 12 residues. V dropped 6 bases and J dropped 5 bases, with 10 bases sitting between them. Germline CDR1 is WSHSY and CDR2 is SAAADI. The CDR3 spells CASRTGLETQYF. The CDR3 nucleotides read TGCGCCAGCAGAACAGGGTTGGAGACCCAGTACTTC.

The chain links TRBV10-3 to TRBJ2-7; TRBD2 matches at 7 bases. V lost 0 bases to trimming and J lost 2 bases; unmatched junction nucleotides: 7. The CDR3 contains 16 residues. In germline, CDR1 is ENHRY, CDR2 SYGVKD. CDR3 DNA sequence: TGTGCCATCAGTGAGTCGCCACTAGCGTTGGCCTACGAGCAGTACTTC. This sequence encodes CAISESPLALAYEQYF.

This chain connects TRBV6-1 to TRBJ2-2, with 11 positions matching TRBD2. Germline V lookup: CDR1 MNHNS, CDR2 SASEGT. With V trimmed by 4 bases and J by 4 bases, 11 bases remained unmatched. CDR3 length equals 18 residues. In DNA, the CDR3 is TGTGCCAGCAGTGGACGAAGGGGACTAGCGGAATTCACCGGGGAGCTGTTTTTT. Translated, it gives CASSGRRGLAEFTGELFF.

The chain recombines TRBV4-1 with TRBJ2-7; 16 positions match TRBD2. The CDR3 is 17 amino acids. Germline lookup yields CDR1 MGHRA and CDR2 YSYEKL. The J segment lost 2 bases and the V segment lost 8 bases, leaving 9 bases of the junction unmatched. The CDR3 DNA reads TGCGCCAGCGGTGAGGGACTAGCGGGAGGGAGAACCTACGAGCAGTACTTC. Protein sequence: CASGEGLAGGRTYEQYF.

This clone showed up just once. V is TRBV10-3 and J is TRBJ1-4, with D hard to call. V dropped 0 bases and J dropped 8 bases, with 7 bases sitting between them. Per the germline V gene, CDR1 is ENHRY and CDR2 is SYGVKD. This CDR3 has 13 residues. In DNA form, the CDR3 reads TGTGCCATCAGTGAGTCGGGAGGGGAAAAACTGTTTTTT. Encoded protein: CAISESGGEKLFF.

This sequence joins TRBV5-1 and TRBJ2-1; D may be TRBD1 (6 bases). The germline V and J ends were trimmed by 3 bases and 5 bases, with 9 bases remaining between them. Germline V gene lookup returns CDR1 SGHRS and CDR2 YFSETQ. CDR3 size: 13 residues. CDR3 sequence reads: CASSYGQNNEQFF. The CDR3 region has the DNA TGCGCCAGCAGCTACGGACAGAACAATGAGCAGTTCTTC.

This clone occurred once. J is TRBJ2-1 and V is TRBV15; D is ambiguous. Trimming took 1 base from V and 9 from J, leaving 7 bases between them. The germline CDR1 and CDR2 sequences are LNHNV and YYDKDF (reference sequence). This CDR3 contains 12 residues. This CDR3 reads CATSRASFEQFF. DNA for the CDR3: TGTGCCACCAGCAGAGCTTCGTTTGAGCAGTTCTTC.

The V gene is TRBV29-1, the J gene TRBJ2-2; 11 bases map to TRBD2. Germline lookup yields CDR1 SQVTM and CDR2 ANQGSEA. This CDR3 comprises 15 residues. V was pared by 6 bases and J by 1 base, with 4 bases of the junction left unmatched. CDR3 bases: TGCAGCGTAGGGACTAGCGGAGGGAACACCGGGGAGCTGTTTTTT. It codes for CSVGTSGGNTGELFF.

The rearrangement joins TRBV28 to TRBJ1-5; D gene ambiguous. Trimming removed 3 bases at V and 4 bases at J, with 7 bases between. This CDR3 spans 13 amino acids. Germline V gives CDR1 MDHEN, CDR2 SYDVKM. CDR3 sequence: CASSFSVNQPQHF. The CDR3 DNA follows: TGTGCCAGCAGTTTTTCGGTGAATCAGCCCCAGCATTTT.

This sequence joins TRBV7-9 and TRBJ2-3, with a weak D call TRBD2 (5 bases). This CDR3 has 14 residues. V shed 8 bases and J shed 2 bases, with 14 bases lying between them. Germline V gene data show CDR1 as SEHNR and CDR2 as FQNEAQ (reference sequence). The CDR3 loop reads CASLGGGLTDTQYF. In DNA form, the CDR3 reads TGTGCCAGCCTTGGAGGAGGCCTCACAGATACGCAGTATTTT.

This chain uses TRBV4-1 with TRBJ2-2; 8 bases fit TRBD1. J gave up 1 base and V 3 bases, and 4 bases lay outside the gene matches. CDR1 MGHRA and CDR2 YSYEKL come from the germline V gene. This CDR3 is built from 16 residues. The CDR3 here is CASSHTGGWNTGELFF. The DNA of the CDR3 is TGCGCCAGCAGCCATACAGGGGGGTGGAACACCGGGGAGCTGTTTTTT.